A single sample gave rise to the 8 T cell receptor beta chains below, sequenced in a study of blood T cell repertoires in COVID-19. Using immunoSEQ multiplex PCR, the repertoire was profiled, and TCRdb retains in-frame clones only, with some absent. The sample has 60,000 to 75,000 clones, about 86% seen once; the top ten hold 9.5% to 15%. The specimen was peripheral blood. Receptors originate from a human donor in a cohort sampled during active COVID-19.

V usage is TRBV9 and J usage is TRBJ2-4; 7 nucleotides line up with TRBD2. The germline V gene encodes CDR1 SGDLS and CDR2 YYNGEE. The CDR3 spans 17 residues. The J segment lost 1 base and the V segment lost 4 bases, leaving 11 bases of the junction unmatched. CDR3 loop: CASSPPAGRGAKNIQYF. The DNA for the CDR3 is TGTGCCAGCAGCCCCCCAGCGGGGCGGGGGGCCAAAAACATTCAGTACTTC.

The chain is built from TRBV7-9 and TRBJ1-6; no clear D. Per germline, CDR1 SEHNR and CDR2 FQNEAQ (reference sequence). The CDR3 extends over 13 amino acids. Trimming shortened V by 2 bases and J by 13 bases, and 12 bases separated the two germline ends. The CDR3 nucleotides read TGTGCCAGCAGCTTATTTGGAGTGGAGCCCCTCCACTTT. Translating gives CASSLFGVEPLHF.

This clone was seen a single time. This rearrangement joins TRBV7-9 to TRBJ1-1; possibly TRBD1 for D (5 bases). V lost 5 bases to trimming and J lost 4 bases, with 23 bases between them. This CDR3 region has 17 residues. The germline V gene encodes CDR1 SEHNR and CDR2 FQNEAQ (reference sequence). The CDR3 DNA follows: TGTGCCAGCAGCACCCCACGAGCGGGGCGAAGCGGCACTGAAGCTTTCTTT. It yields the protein CASSTPRAGRSGTEAFF.

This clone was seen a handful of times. The CDR3 protein is CASSLGINQPQHF. CDR3 sequence (DNA): TGTGCCAGCAGTTTAGGTATTAATCAGCCCCAGCATTTT. This sequence joins TRBV12-3 or TRBV12-4 and TRBJ1-5; D remains ambiguous. This CDR3 comprises 13 residues. The ends were cut back, 1 base at V and 4 bases at J, with 5 bases in the middle.

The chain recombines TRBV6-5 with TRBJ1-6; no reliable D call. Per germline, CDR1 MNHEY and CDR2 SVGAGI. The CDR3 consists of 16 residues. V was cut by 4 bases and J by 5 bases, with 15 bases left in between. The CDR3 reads CASSLSGRLNNSPLHF. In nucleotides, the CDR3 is TGTGCCAGCAGTTTAAGCGGACGTCTAAATAATTCACCCCTCCACTTT.

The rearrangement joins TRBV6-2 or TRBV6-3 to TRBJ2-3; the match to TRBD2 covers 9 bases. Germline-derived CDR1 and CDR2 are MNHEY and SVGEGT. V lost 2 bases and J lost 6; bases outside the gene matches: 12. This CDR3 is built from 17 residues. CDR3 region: CASSYPLRGGAEDTQYF. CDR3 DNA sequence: TGTGCCAGCAGTTACCCCCTTCGCGGGGGGGCCGAGGATACGCAGTATTTT.

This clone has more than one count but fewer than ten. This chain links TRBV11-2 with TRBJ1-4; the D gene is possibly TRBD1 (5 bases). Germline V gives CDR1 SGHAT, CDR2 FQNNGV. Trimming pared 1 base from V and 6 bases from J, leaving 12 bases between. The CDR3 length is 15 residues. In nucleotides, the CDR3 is TGTGCCAGCAGCTTAGCATCAGGGCTGGATGAAAAACTGTTTTTT. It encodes CASSLASGLDEKLFF.

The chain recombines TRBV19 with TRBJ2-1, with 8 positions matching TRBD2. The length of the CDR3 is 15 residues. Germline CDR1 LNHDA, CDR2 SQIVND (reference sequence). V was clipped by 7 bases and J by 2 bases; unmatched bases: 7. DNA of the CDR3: TGTGCCAGTACCGCGGGACTAGTGACCTACAATGAGCAGTTCTTC. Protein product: CASTAGLVTYNEQFF.